The 22 T cell receptor beta chains presented below share a single source sample, sequenced in a study of blood T cells in healthy people across ages. Using a J-beta primer mix together with a sample-barcoded 5' primer, a second PCR was run for roughly 6 to 12 cycles. Each CDR3 protein is one row after TCRdb ran MiXCR on the 5' RACE reads. The table lists approximately 1.5 million distinct CDR3 sequences, 42% of them singletons. The sample comprised blood. Receptors were obtained from a woman younger than 35 in good health.

The rearrangement links TRBV11-2 to TRBJ2-2, with D possibly TRBD2 on 5 matching bases. Deletions cut 5 bases from V and 2 bases from J, with 18 bases between. Germline-derived CDR1 and CDR2 are SGHAT and FQNNGV. The CDR3 consists of 17 residues. This CDR3 is CASSLGPPGSNTGELFF. The DNA of the CDR3 is TGTGCCAGCAGCCTAGGGCCACCGGGAAGTAACACCGGGGAGCTGTTTTTT.

The gene calls are TRBV6-1 and TRBJ1-2, with a weak D call TRBD1 (6 bases). This CDR3 spans 15 amino acids. Germline CDR1 reads MNHNS; CDR2 reads SASEGT. V was clipped by 5 bases and J by 3 bases, with 16 bases between them. The CDR3: CASSTGQTFDYGYTF. CDR3 nucleotide sequence: TGTGCCAGCAGTACTGGACAGACTTTTGACTATGGCTACACCTTC.

In its sample, this clonotype was seen a few times. The chain links TRBV5-1 to TRBJ2-5; 9 nucleotides agree with TRBD2. Per germline, CDR1 SGHRS and CDR2 YFSETQ. The CDR3 loop spans 15 amino acids. The ends lost 1 base at V and 2 bases at J; junction bases unmatched: 3. The CDR3 bases are TGCGCCAGCAGCTTGAGCCTAGCGGGACAAGAGACCCAGTACTTC. Protein sequence: CASSLSLAGQETQYF. Complete variable domain (other parts from reference TRBV5-1 and TRBJ2-5): KAGVTQTPRYLIKTRGQQVTLSCSPISGHRSVSWYQQTPGQGLQFLFEYFSETQRNKGNFPGRFSGRQFSNSRSEMNVSTLELGDSALYLCASSLSLAGQETQYFGPGTRLLVL.

This clonotype was counted a single time. The chain links TRBV19 to TRBJ2-1, with TRBD2 matching 7 bases. The CDR3 extends over 13 amino acids. Germline V gene data show CDR1 as LNHDA and CDR2 as SQIVND (reference sequence). With V trimmed by 7 bases and J by 9 bases, 9 bases remained unmatched. In DNA form, the CDR3 reads TGTGCCAGTACAGCGGGGCTTAAGACTGAGCAGTTCTTC. Translating it yields CASTAGLKTEQFF.

The CDR3 nucleotides are TGTGCCACCAGTGATTTAACAGGGGCGGCTAATTCCTACAATGAGCAGTTCTTC. Protein: CATSDLTGAANSYNEQFF. The chain recombines TRBV24-1 with TRBJ2-1; 7 positions match TRBD1. Germline-derived CDR1 and CDR2 are KGHDR and SFDVKD. V was pared by 1 base and J by 1 base, with 9 bases of the junction left unmatched. CDR3 size: 18 residues.

This clonotype was detected only a few times. The chain joins TRBV12-3 or TRBV12-4 to TRBJ2-5, with unresolved D. The CDR3 loop spans 14 amino acids. Trimming took off 4 bases at V and 5 bases at J, with 14 bases between the two ends. The CDR3 DNA follows: TGTGCCAGCAGTTCGATGACCCTGGAGGAGACCCAGTACTTC. It codes for CASSSMTLEETQYF.

This rearrangement joins TRBV5-6 to TRBJ1-1; no clear D gene. Germline-derived CDR1 and CDR2 are SGHDT and YYEEEE. The CDR3 spans 14 residues. The V and J ends lost 4 bases and 1 base respectively, with 11 bases between them. CDR3 DNA sequence: TGTGCCAGCAGCGTGGCCGGCCCGAACACTGAAGCTTTCTTT. It yields the protein CASSVAGPNTEAFF.

The CDR3 loop is CASSQEERGWTDTQYF. The CDR3 coding sequence is TGCGCCAGCAGCCAAGAAGAGCGGGGGTGGACAGATACGCAGTATTTT. The chain has TRBV4-3 and TRBJ2-3, with 8 positions matching TRBD2. The CDR3 spans 16 residues. Germline loops: CDR1 LGHNA, CDR2 YSLEER. V was pared by 0 bases and J by 3 bases, with 5 bases of the junction left unmatched.

Only a few counts were recorded for this clonotype. The J gene is TRBJ2-7, the V gene TRBV20-1, with 10 bases that match TRBD1. CDR3 size: 14 residues. CDR1 and CDR2 (germline): DFQATT, SNEGSKA (reference sequence). The V gene end was trimmed by 6 bases and the J gene end by 2 bases; junction bases not matched to a gene: 7. CDR3 region: CSANGGTGAYEQYF. DNA of the CDR3: TGCAGTGCCAATGGAGGGACAGGGGCCTACGAGCAGTACTTC.

The chain joins TRBV5-1 to TRBJ1-4; no reliable D call. Trimming shortened V by 0 bases and J by 12 bases, and 9 bases separated the two germline ends. Germline-derived CDR1 and CDR2 are SGHRS and YFSETQ. The CDR3 length is 12 residues. CDR3: CASSLEGGQLFF. The CDR3 DNA reads TGCGCCAGCAGCTTGGAGGGAGGGCAACTGTTTTTT.

The chain couples TRBV5-6 to TRBJ2-3; D not certain. Per the germline V gene, CDR1 is SGHDT and CDR2 is YYEEEE. With 0 bases removed from V and 3 bases from J, the gap between germline ends came to 11 bases. The CDR3 spans 15 residues. DNA of the CDR3: TGTGCCAGCAGCTTGGTGGTTAGCTCGACAGATACGCAGTATTTT. Its translation: CASSLVVSSTDTQYF.

Only a few counts were recorded for this clonotype. This chain links TRBV29-1 with TRBJ1-2; D not certain. The V end lost 3 bases, the J end lost 4 bases, and 15 bases lay between the germline ends. CDR3 length equals 14 residues. Germline loops: CDR1 SQVTM, CDR2 ANQGSEA. CDR3 residues: CSVESTGSFYGYTF. DNA for the CDR3: TGCAGCGTTGAGAGCACTGGGTCTTTCTATGGCTACACCTTC.

The chain has TRBV20-1 and TRBJ2-3; TRBD2 aligns across 10 bases. The CDR3 spans 16 residues. Germline CDR1 and CDR2: DFQATT and SNEGSKA (reference sequence). V lost 4 bases, J lost 2 bases, and 9 bases stayed unmatched. The CDR3 sequence: CSATRAGGRLTDTQYF. The CDR3 coding sequence is TGCAGTGCTACCAGAGCGGGGGGGCGTCTCACAGATACGCAGTATTTT.

This clonotype was detected a few times. This rearrangement joins TRBV20-1 to TRBJ1-4; weak D call: TRBD1 (5 bases). CDR3 length: 15 residues. From germline, CDR1 is DFQATT and CDR2 SNEGSKA (reference sequence). V dropped 1 base and J dropped 5 bases, with 14 bases sitting between them. CDR3 sequence (DNA): TGCAGTGCTAGAGTGACCGGGACTGCGAATGAAAAACTGTTTTTT. Encoded protein: CSARVTGTANEKLFF.

The CDR3 here is CSARGWRGNQPQHF. In DNA form, the CDR3 reads TGCAGTGCTAGGGGGTGGAGGGGCAATCAGCCCCAGCATTTT. The chain uses TRBV20-1 and TRBJ1-5; D gene unclear. Germline CDR1 reads DFQATT; CDR2 reads SNEGSKA (reference sequence). The CDR3 spans 14 residues. V lost 3 bases and J lost 2, with 11 bases in between.

The V call is TRBV12-5, the J call TRBJ1-5; D is unclear. The CDR3 has 15 amino acids. The ends were cut back, 6 bases at V and 0 bases at J, with 12 bases in the middle. Germline V lookup: CDR1 LGHNT, CDR2 FRNRAP. The CDR3 region has the DNA TGTGCTAGTGGCCCCGTAGCGGGTAGCAATCAGCCCCAGCATTTT. This codes for CASGPVAGSNQPQHF.

The rearrangement uses TRBV18 and TRBJ1-1; D unclear. The CDR3 is 16 amino acids. Germline CDR1 and CDR2: KGHSH and LQKENI. Trimming left V 7 bases short and J 0 bases short, with 18 bases between. CDR3 protein: CASYMDGRTMNTEAFF. CDR3 DNA: TGTGCCAGCTACATGGATGGACGGACCATGAACACTGAAGCTTTCTTT.

This clonotype has just a few counts. This chain joins TRBV20-1 and TRBJ1-2; maybe TRBD1 (5 bases). CDR3 length: 12 residues. The V gene's germline CDR1 is DFQATT and CDR2 SNEGSKA (reference sequence). Deletions cut 4 bases from V and 4 bases from J, with 10 bases between. CDR3 in amino acids: CSAMEGLYGYTF. DNA of the CDR3: TGCAGTGCTATGGAGGGGCTCTATGGCTACACCTTC.

The chain links TRBV5-1 to TRBJ2-2; 10 nucleotides line up with TRBD1. Germline V gives CDR1 SGHRS, CDR2 YFSETQ. The CDR3 loop spans 17 amino acids. The trim removed 1 base at V and 3 bases at J, leaving 6 bases unmatched. CDR3 loop: CASSLSSGTGDTGELFF. DNA for the CDR3: TGCGCCAGCAGCTTGAGTTCCGGGACAGGGGACACCGGGGAGCTGTTTTTT.

The chain couples TRBV7-2 to TRBJ2-5; 8 bases align to TRBD2. The CDR3 is 16 residues long. In germline, CDR1 is SGHTA, CDR2 FQGNSA. V shed 5 bases and J 1 base; nucleotides not matched to a gene: 9. In DNA form, the CDR3 reads TGTGCCAGCAGCCGCTGGGGCGGGGGGTTCCAAGAGACCCAGTACTTC. It codes for CASSRWGGGFQETQYF.

This clonotype was detected only a few times. V usage is TRBV6-6 and J usage is TRBJ1-5, with D possibly TRBD1 on 6 matching bases. CDR1 MNHNY and CDR2 SVGAGI come from the germline V gene (reference sequence). Trimming took off 6 bases at V and 1 base at J, with 16 bases between the two ends. This CDR3 region has 16 residues. The CDR3 is CASSPQGPGSNQPQHF. CDR3 coding DNA: TGTGCCAGCAGCCCACAGGGTCCAGGGAGCAATCAGCCCCAGCATTTT.

CDR3 coding DNA: TGTGCCAGCAGCCTTACTAGCAAAGAGACCCAGTACTTC. Translation: CASSLTSKETQYF. The gene calls are TRBV5-4 and TRBJ2-5; weak D call: TRBD2 (6 bases). Germline values: CDR1 SGHNT, CDR2 YYREEE (reference sequence). V lost 4 bases and J 3 bases, leaving 10 bases between the germline ends. The CDR3 contains 13 residues.